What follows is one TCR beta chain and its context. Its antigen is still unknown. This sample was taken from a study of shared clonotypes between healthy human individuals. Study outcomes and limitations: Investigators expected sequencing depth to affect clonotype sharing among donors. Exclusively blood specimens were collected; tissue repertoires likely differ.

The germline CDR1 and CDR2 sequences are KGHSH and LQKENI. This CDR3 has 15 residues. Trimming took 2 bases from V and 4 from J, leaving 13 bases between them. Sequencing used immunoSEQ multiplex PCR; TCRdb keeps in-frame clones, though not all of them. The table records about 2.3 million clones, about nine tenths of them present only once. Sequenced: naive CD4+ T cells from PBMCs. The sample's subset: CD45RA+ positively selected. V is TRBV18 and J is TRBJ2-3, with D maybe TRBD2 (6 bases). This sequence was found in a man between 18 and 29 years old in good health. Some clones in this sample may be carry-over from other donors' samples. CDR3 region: CASSPAGGIADTQYF. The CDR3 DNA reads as TGTGCCAGCTCACCAGCCGGCGGGATCGCAGATACGCAGTATTTT.